The entry below gives a single T cell receptor (beta chain) sequence along with its context. The sample is drawn from a study of blood T cells in healthy people across ages. Trimming removed 11 bases at V and 0 bases at J, with 10 bases between. The CDR3 sequence is 13 residues long. Germline-derived CDR1 and CDR2 are LNHNV and YYDKDF (reference sequence). A sample-barcoded 5' primer and a J-beta primer mix were used in a second PCR of about 7 to 11 cycles. TCRdb reanalysed the 5' RACE reads using MiXCR and keeps one entry per CDR3 protein. The sample carries 780,000 or so distinct CDR3 sequences, roughly 25% recorded once. The sample was also reused in another study, on T cells of mothers and their children. Per that study: A few healthy Caucasian mothers, along with their six children, were the donors.

V usage is TRBV15 and J usage is TRBJ2-2, with D perhaps TRBD1 or TRBD2 (5 bases each). The sequence derives from a boy aged 5-17 years in good health. Material: blood. CDR3 region: CAVGRPNTGELFF. CDR3 nucleotide sequence: TGTGCCGTGGGACGGCCGAACACCGGGGAGCTGTTTTTT.